The clone carrying this TCR beta chain was recorded only once. Antigen specificity is unknown. The data originate from a study of PD-L1 blockade in urothelial cancer. Time point in this sample: pretreatment peripheral blood. It was locally advanced or metastatic urothelial carcinoma that patients had. Synthetic analogs of TCR templates were spiked into every PCR. The method was immunoSEQ multiplex PCR; TCRdb's version includes in-frame clones alone and lacks a portion of them. The repertoire holds about 130,000 clones, with 70% to 85% as singletons. CDR3 length: 15 residues. Germline trimming cut 0 bases from V and 4 bases from J; bases unmatched to any gene: 4. Germline CDR1 is ENHRY and CDR2 is SYGVKD. Whole-study findings and limits: Pretreatment peripheral blood TCR clonality that fell below the median predicted better survival among the patients studied.

This clonotype was obtained from a man over 45 with urothelial cancer. The starting material was PBMCs, obtained around atezolizumab (anti-PD-L1) treatment. The chain links TRBV10-3 to TRBJ2-7; 9 bases line up with TRBD1. Here the CDR3 DNA reads TGTGCCATCAGTGAGTCACGGGACAGGGCGTACGAGCAGTACTTC. Translating gives CAISESRDRAYEQYF.